The present entry profiles one TCR beta chain with its context. Using immunoSEQ multiplex PCR, the repertoire was profiled, and TCRdb retains in-frame clones only, with some absent. The table has 200,000 to 250,000 clones, less than 85% seen once. This record comes from a study of blood T cell repertoires in COVID-19. Across the study: COVID-19 samples from acute and convalescent phases originated in the United States, Italy and Spain. Nucleic acid was either cDNA or gDNA, and it came from T cells, B-cell-depleted T cells, or PBMCs.

The CDR3 is made up of 12 amino acids. V was pared by 2 bases and J by 7 bases, with 8 bases between. Per germline, CDR1 SGHVS and CDR2 FNYEAQ. The sequence was obtained from a woman aged 65 to 85 with acute or convalescent COVID-19. Sequencing input: peripheral blood. The chain has TRBV7-6 and TRBJ1-2; no clear D gene. CDR3 in DNA: TGTGCCAGCAGCTTACGCACGAGTGGCTACACCTTC. Encoded protein: CASSLRTSGYTF.